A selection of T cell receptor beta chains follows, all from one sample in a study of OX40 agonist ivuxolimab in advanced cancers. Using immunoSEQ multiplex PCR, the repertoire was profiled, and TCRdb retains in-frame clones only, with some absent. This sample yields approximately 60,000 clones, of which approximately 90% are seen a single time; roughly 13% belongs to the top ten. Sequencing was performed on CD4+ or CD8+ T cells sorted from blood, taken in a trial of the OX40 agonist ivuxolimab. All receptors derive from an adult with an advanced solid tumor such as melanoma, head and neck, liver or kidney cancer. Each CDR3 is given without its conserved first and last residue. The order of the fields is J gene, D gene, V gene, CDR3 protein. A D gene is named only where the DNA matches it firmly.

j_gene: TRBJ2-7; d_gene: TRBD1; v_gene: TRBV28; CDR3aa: ASSLGTGMGYEQY
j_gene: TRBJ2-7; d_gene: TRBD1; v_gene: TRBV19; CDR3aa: ASSTAGTGAYEQY
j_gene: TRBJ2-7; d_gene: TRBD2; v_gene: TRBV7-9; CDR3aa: ATQVSGKDYEQY
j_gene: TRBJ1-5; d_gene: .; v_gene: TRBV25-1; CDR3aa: ASSAPGVSNQPQH
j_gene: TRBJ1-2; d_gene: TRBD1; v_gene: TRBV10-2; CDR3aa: ASSELGGDRVDDYGYT
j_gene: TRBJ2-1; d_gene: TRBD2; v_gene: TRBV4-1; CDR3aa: ASTEKGVAGSYNEQF
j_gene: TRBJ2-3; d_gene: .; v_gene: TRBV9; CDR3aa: ASSVASGSTDTQY
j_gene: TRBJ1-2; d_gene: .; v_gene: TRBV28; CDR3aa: ASRPGTVYGYT
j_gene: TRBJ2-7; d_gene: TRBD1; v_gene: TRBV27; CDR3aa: ASSLDRGPRGEQY
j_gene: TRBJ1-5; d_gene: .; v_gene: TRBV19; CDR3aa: ASSDLTGFGDFNQPQH
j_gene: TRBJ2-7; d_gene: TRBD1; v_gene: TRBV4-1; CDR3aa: ASSQDRGTESEQY